The 14 T cell receptor beta chains below all came from one sample that was sequenced in a study of cytomegalovirus exposure and HLA in healthy donors. Primers: 60 Vbeta forward and 13 Jbeta reverse. Sequenced by immunoSEQ multiplex PCR; TCRdb stores in-frame clones only, minus some. This sample has 100,000 to 150,000 clones; 75% to 85% occur once, and the top ten carry roughly 2.5%. The sample comprised PBMCs. All receptors derive from a man aged 45 to 65 in good health and CMV-seronegative.

The rearrangement links TRBV6-6 to TRBJ1-2; D not certain. CDR1 is MNHNY, CDR2 SVGAGI, per germline (reference sequence). The CDR3 is 12 residues long. V was cut by 2 bases and J by 8 bases, with 9 bases left in between. CDR3 loop: CASSYASEGYTF. The CDR3 coding sequence is TGTGCCAGCAGTTACGCCTCGGAGGGCTACACCTTC.

This clone showed up just a few times. The CDR3 loop reads CAISESVRGWGYTF. The CDR3, as DNA: TGTGCCATCAGTGAGTCGGTCCGCGGGTGGGGCTACACCTTC. The chain carries TRBV10-3 and TRBJ1-2, with D unclear. The CDR3 is made up of 14 amino acids. The ends were cut back, 0 bases at V and 8 bases at J, with 13 bases in the middle. Germline V gene sequence: CDR1 ENHRY, CDR2 SYGVKD.

Only a few counts were recorded for this clone. V is TRBV11-1 and J is TRBJ2-5, with a possible D match to TRBD2 (6 bases). Germline lookup yields CDR1 SGHAT and CDR2 FQDESV (reference sequence). This CDR3 has 16 residues. V was pared by 5 bases and J by 2 bases, with 18 bases between. CDR3 sequence: CASSQLGGTLQETQYF. The CDR3 DNA reads as TGTGCCAGCAGCCAACTGGGGGGAACCCTTCAAGAGACCCAGTACTTC.

This clone was observed once. V gene TRBV19 combines with J gene TRBJ1-1; TRBD1 might be the D (6 bases). V lost 0 bases to trimming and J lost 10 bases, with 15 bases between them. This CDR3 spans 14 amino acids. Germline CDR1 reads LNHDA; CDR2 reads SQIVND (reference sequence). The DNA for the CDR3 is TGTGCCAGTAGTATAGATACCCGGGGGGCTGGAGCTTTCTTT. Translated, it gives CASSIDTRGAGAFF.

V is TRBV9 and J is TRBJ2-5; D is unresolved. The germline V gene has CDR1 SGDLS and CDR2 YYNGEE. V was trimmed by 0 bases and J by 5 bases, leaving 17 bases between them. CDR3 length equals 16 residues. The chain's CDR3 is CASSVGGADSGETQYF. The CDR3, as DNA: TGTGCCAGCAGCGTAGGTGGTGCGGATTCGGGTGAGACCCAGTACTTC.

The chain employs TRBV18 and TRBJ2-3; TRBD2 matches at 12 bases. The CDR3 has 17 amino acids. CDR1 and CDR2 from the germline V gene are KGHSH and LQKENI. Trimming cost V 3 bases and J 8 bases; bases outside gene matches: 12. In nucleotides, the CDR3 is TGTGCCAGCTCACCCGCCCTAGCGGGGGGGTTAAGCGGTACGCAGTATTTT. It yields the protein CASSPALAGGLSGTQYF.

The V and J genes are TRBV7-2 and TRBJ2-1, with TRBD2 matching 13 bases. With V trimmed by 5 bases and J by 4 bases, 5 bases remained unmatched. CDR1 SGHTA and CDR2 FQGNSA come from the germline V gene. CDR3 size: 16 residues. The CDR3 spells CASSPTSGGGYNEQFF. CDR3 in DNA: TGTGCCAGCAGCCCCACTAGCGGGGGGGGGTACAATGAGCAGTTCTTC. The complete variable domain, with remaining parts taken from reference TRBV7-2 and TRBJ2-1, reads GAGVSQSPSNKVTEKGKDVELRCDPISGHTALYWYRQSLGQGLEFLIYFQGNSAPDKSGLPSDRFSAERTGGSVSTLTIQRTQQEDSAVYLCASSPTSGGGYNEQFFGPGTRLTVL.

The chain employs TRBV5-6 and TRBJ1-6, with 9 nucleotides matching TRBD1. This CDR3 is built from 15 residues. The germline V gene encodes CDR1 SGHDT and CDR2 YYEEEE. V shed 0 bases and J 7 bases; nucleotides not matched to a gene: 2. Written as DNA, the CDR3 is TGTGCCAGCAGCTTGGGGGACAGGGAGAATTCACCCCTCCACTTT. Translated, it gives CASSLGDRENSPLHF.

V gene TRBV7-9 combines with J gene TRBJ2-3; 8 bases map to TRBD1. Germline-derived CDR1 and CDR2 are SEHNR and FQNEAQ (reference sequence). The CDR3 is 18 amino acids. V dropped 5 bases and J dropped 0; count of bases not matched to a gene: 13. This chain's CDR3 is CASSLRDRTRTSTDTQYF. CDR3 sequence (DNA): TGTGCCAGCAGCCTCCGGGACAGGACGCGAACTAGCACAGATACGCAGTATTTT.

This rearrangement joins TRBV27 to TRBJ2-7; TRBD1 agrees at 8 bases. Germline CDR1 reads MNHEY; CDR2 reads SMNVEV (reference sequence). The V and J ends lost 0 bases and 4 bases, in that order; junction bases with no gene match: 5. This CDR3 is built from 15 residues. The CDR3 protein is CASSLSAGGKYEQYF. The CDR3 bases are TGTGCCAGCAGTTTATCGGCAGGGGGCAAATACGAGCAGTACTTC.

This clone has only a few counts. V and J are TRBV6-1 and TRBJ2-5, with a weak D call TRBD2 (6 bases). Trimming removed 9 bases at V and 3 bases at J, with 14 bases between. Germline V CDR1 and CDR2: MNHNS, SASEGT. The CDR3 is 13 amino acids. The DNA for the CDR3 is TGTGCCAGTATCGGACTAATCGAAGAGACCCAGTACTTC. Protein product: CASIGLIEETQYF.

This chain uses TRBV4-1 with TRBJ2-3; perhaps TRBD2 as D (6 bases). This CDR3 region has 16 residues. Trimming cost V 0 bases and J 6 bases, with 16 bases left between them. CDR1 and CDR2 (germline): MGHRA, YSYEKL. CDR3 in amino acids: CASSQDLLAGRDTQYF. The CDR3 region has the DNA TGCGCCAGCAGCCAAGATCTTCTGGCGGGGCGGGATACGCAGTATTTT.

V and J are TRBV4-1 and TRBJ1-4; the D gene is possibly TRBD1 (6 bases). CDR3 length equals 17 residues. Germline CDR1 is MGHRA and CDR2 is YSYEKL. V was cut by 3 bases and J by 0 bases, with 14 bases left in between. The DNA of the CDR3 is TGCGCCAGCAGCCAGGATATTAGACAGGCAACTAATGAAAAACTGTTTTTT. Residues: CASSQDIRQATNEKLFF.

The chain uses TRBV6-6 and TRBJ2-7; perhaps TRBD1 as D (6 bases). Trimming shortened V by 6 bases and J by 0 bases, and 9 bases separated the two germline ends. The CDR3 length is 13 residues. Germline lookup yields CDR1 MNHNY and CDR2 SVGAGI (reference sequence). In nucleotides, the CDR3 is TGTGCCAGCAGACCAGGGGCCTCCTACGAGCAGTACTTC. Residues: CASRPGASYEQYF.